These 14 T cell receptor beta chains were all obtained from the same sample, sequenced in a study of response to subunit inactivated influenza vaccine. TCRdb ran MiXCR on the RT-PCR reads and lists one entry per CDR3 protein. In the table there are around 250,000 distinct CDR3 sequences, more than 9% of which are singletons. The sequencing here drew on non-naive T cells sorted from PBMCs, taken about 14 days before vaccination. These receptors were taken from a middle-aged man who received an inactivated influenza vaccine.

This clonotype was seen many times. The chain employs TRBV24-1 and TRBJ2-3; 9 bases agree with TRBD2. The V and J ends lost 5 bases and 2 bases, in that order; junction bases with no gene match: 4. Germline assignment: CDR1 KGHDR and CDR2 SFDVKD. The CDR3 totals 15 residues. DNA of the CDR3: TGTGCCACCAGTGTTAGCGGGGGCAACACAGATACGCAGTATTTT. This sequence encodes CATSVSGGNTDTQYF.

This chain connects TRBV20-1 to TRBJ1-1; TRBD1 is a possible D gene (6 bases). Trimming left V 1 base short and J 7 bases short, with 13 bases between. Per the germline V gene, CDR1 is DFQATT and CDR2 is SNEGSKA (reference sequence). CDR3 length equals 13 residues. CDR3 residues: CSARAGADGEAFF. For the CDR3, the DNA is TGCAGTGCTAGAGCAGGGGCCGATGGTGAAGCTTTCTTT.

The rearrangement uses TRBV27 and TRBJ1-2; 9 positions agree with TRBD1. The germline V gene encodes CDR1 MNHEY and CDR2 SMNVEV (reference sequence). This CDR3 has 14 residues. The V gene end was trimmed by 4 bases and the J gene end by 4 bases; junction bases not matched to a gene: 4. The CDR3 sequence is CASSSRQGGYGYTF. CDR3 bases: TGTGCCAGCAGTTCCAGACAGGGGGGCTATGGCTACACCTTC.

The CDR3 spells CASSEERDHAKREQYF. The DNA of the CDR3 is TGTGCCAGCAGCGAGGAAAGGGACCACGCAAAGAGGGAGCAGTACTTC. The chain carries TRBV5-5 and TRBJ2-7; D possibly uses TRBD1 or TRBD2 (5 bases each). V shed 4 bases and J shed 7 bases, with 24 bases lying between them. From germline, CDR1 is SGHKS and CDR2 YYEKEE (reference sequence). The CDR3 spans 16 residues.

At least ten counts were recorded for this clonotype. This sequence joins TRBV20-1 and TRBJ2-5; D uncertain. The CDR3 consists of 11 residues. Germline values: CDR1 DFQATT, CDR2 SNEGSKA (reference sequence). V gave up 6 bases and J gave up 5 bases, with 10 bases separating them. The CDR3 reads CSASGRETQYF. CDR3 bases: TGCAGTGCGTCTGGTCGGGAGACCCAGTACTTC.

The chain couples TRBV5-1 to TRBJ2-2, with D perhaps matching TRBD1 (6 bases). The CDR3 is made up of 16 amino acids. Trimming left V 0 bases short and J 0 bases short, with 9 bases between. Germline lookup yields CDR1 SGHRS and CDR2 YFSETQ. CDR3 nucleotide sequence: TGCGCCAGCAGCTTGGCGACAGGCCCGAACACCGGGGAGCTGTTTTTT. Residues: CASSLATGPNTGELFF.

V usage is TRBV23-1 and J usage is TRBJ2-2; TRBD1 might be the D (7 bases). TRBV23-1 is identified as an open reading frame with a role that is uncertain. With 3 bases removed from V and 3 bases from J, the gap between germline ends came to 14 bases. The CDR3 length is 16 residues. The CDR3 DNA reads as TGCGCCAGCAGTCAGCTGCGGGACAGACACACCGGGGAGCTGTTTTTT. Amino acid sequence: CASSQLRDRHTGELFF.

The chain combines TRBV24-1 with TRBJ2-1; 12 bases agree with TRBD2. CDR1 and CDR2 from the germline V gene are KGHDR and SFDVKD. Germline trimming cut 2 bases from V and 4 bases from J; bases unmatched to any gene: 5. The CDR3 is 17 amino acids. The CDR3 loop is CATSDYRTSGVYNEQFF. The CDR3 DNA sequence: TGTGCCACCAGTGATTACCGGACTAGCGGGGTGTACAATGAGCAGTTCTTC.

The CDR3 bases are TGTGCCAGCAGTGGGGGCATTTCCGAGCAGTACTTC. It specifies CASSGGISEQYF. The chain couples TRBV28 to TRBJ2-7; weak D call: TRBD1 (6 bases). CDR3 length equals 12 residues. Germline values: CDR1 MDHEN, CDR2 SYDVKM. The germline V and J ends were trimmed by 5 bases and 6 bases, with 11 bases remaining between them.

The rearrangement uses TRBV20-1 and TRBJ1-1; TRBD1 might be the D (5 bases). V shed 6 bases and J shed 5 bases, with 10 bases lying between them. In germline, CDR1 is DFQATT, CDR2 SNEGSKA (reference sequence). This CDR3 is 11 amino acids long. For the CDR3, the DNA is TGCAGTGCCCTAGGGGAGACTGAAGCTTTCTTT. Protein sequence: CSALGETEAFF.

This clonotype was counted many times. V is TRBV10-3 and J is TRBJ2-3; maybe TRBD2 (7 bases). V shed 9 bases and J shed 4 bases, with 20 bases lying between them. In germline, CDR1 is ENHRY, CDR2 SYGVKD. This CDR3 has 15 residues. The CDR3 spells CAIGVGGREADTQYF. CDR3 DNA: TGTGCCATTGGGGTGGGGGGGCGCGAGGCAGATACGCAGTATTTT.

This clonotype was detected a few times. V is TRBV6-1 and J is TRBJ2-7, with D perhaps TRBD1 or TRBD2 (6 bases each). The CDR3 contains 13 residues. Deletions cut 4 bases from V and 4 bases from J, with 11 bases between. Per germline, CDR1 MNHNS and CDR2 SASEGT. CDR3 amino acids: CASSAGGRYEQYF. The CDR3 DNA is TGTGCCAGCAGTGCCGGGGGCCGGTACGAGCAGTACTTC.

The CDR3 DNA is TGTGCCAGCAGTCGTCTTTCCGGGGAGCTGTTTTTT. It is translated as CASSRLSGELFF. The J gene is TRBJ2-2, the V gene TRBV28; D not certain. Trimming cost V 5 bases and J 6 bases, with 7 bases left between them. The CDR3 covers 12 residues. Per the germline V gene, CDR1 is MDHEN and CDR2 is SYDVKM.

The chain joins TRBV5-1 to TRBJ2-3; TRBD2 aligns across 12 bases. The length of the CDR3 is 17 residues. V shed 0 bases and J 3 bases; nucleotides not matched to a gene: 5. Germline V gene data show CDR1 as SGHRS and CDR2 as YFSETQ. The CDR3 DNA reads as TGCGCCAGCAGCTTGGACCCGACTAGCGGGGGAACAGATACGCAGTATTTT. Its translation: CASSLDPTSGGTDTQYF.